This T cell receptor beta chain emerged from a study of immune evolution from preneoplasia to lung adenocarcinoma. V shed 7 bases, J shed 5 bases, and the junction held 9 bases outside the gene matches. CDR3 length: 14 amino acids. The germline V gene has CDR1 LNHDA and CDR2 SQIVND (reference sequence). Clones were sequenced by immunoSEQ multiplex PCR, and TCRdb holds only the in-frame ones, with some missing. The data contain over 3,500 clones, more than 60% of them singletons. Overall study results and limits: Normal lung had highest clonality; later lesions appeared denser, more diverse. Top clone frequencies peaked in normal lung, apparently declining through invasive adenocarcinoma.

Concerning this clone itself: Antigen unknown.

The chain employs TRBV19 and TRBJ1-2; TRBD1 agrees at 8 bases. The receptor comes from a person aged 50-75 years with lung adenocarcinoma. Sequencing used FFPE minimally invasive lung adenocarcinoma tissue. As DNA, the CDR3 is TGTGCCAGTACAACTCCCGGGACAGGTTATGGCTACACCTTC. This codes for CASTTPGTGYGYTF.